Sequencing of this TCR beta chain was carried out in a study of blood T cell repertoires in COVID-19. Turning to the study itself: COVID-19 samples collected from the United States, Italy and Spain covered acute and convalescent phases. In each case, the material was cDNA or gDNA derived from T cells, B-cell-depleted T cells, or PBMCs.

Germline V gene data show CDR1 as SGDLS and CDR2 as YYNGEE. The CDR3 covers 15 residues. Trimming shortened V by 0 bases and J by 4 bases, and 11 bases separated the two germline ends. Produced via immunoSEQ multiplex PCR; TCRdb's table is partial and in-frame only. The sample yields 90,000 to 110,000 clones, around 80% seen once. The rearrangement uses TRBV9 and TRBJ1-3, with D possibly matching TRBD1 (5 bases). The TCR originated in a woman aged 80 or over with acute or convalescent COVID-19. Sequencing input: peripheral blood. The CDR3 reads CASSVEGFGGNTIYF. Here the CDR3 DNA reads TGTGCCAGCAGCGTAGAGGGGTTCGGAGGAAACACCATATATTTT.